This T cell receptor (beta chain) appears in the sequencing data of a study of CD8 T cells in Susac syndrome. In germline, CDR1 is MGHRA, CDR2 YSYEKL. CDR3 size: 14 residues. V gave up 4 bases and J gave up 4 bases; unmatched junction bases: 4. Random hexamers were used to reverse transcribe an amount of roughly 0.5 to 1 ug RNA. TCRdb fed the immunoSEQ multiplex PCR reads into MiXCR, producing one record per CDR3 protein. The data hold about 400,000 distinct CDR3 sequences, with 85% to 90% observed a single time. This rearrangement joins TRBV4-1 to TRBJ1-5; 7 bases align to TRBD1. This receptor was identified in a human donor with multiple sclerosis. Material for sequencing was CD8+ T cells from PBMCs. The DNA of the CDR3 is TGCGCCAGCAGCCCGGGACAGCAGAATCAGCCCCAGCATTTT. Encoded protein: CASSPGQQNQPQHF.